This entry describes one TCR beta chain. Its antigen is unidentified. This sample was taken from a study of T cell responses to AZD1222 COVID-19 vaccine. The CDR3 contains 15 residues. Trimming left V 5 bases short and J 2 bases short, with 10 bases between. Germline V gene sequence: CDR1 SGHVS, CDR2 FNYEAQ. Study results and caveats: Targeting of unmutated variant regions was reportedly seen in nearly half of spike-specific TCRs. Spike-spanning, vaccine-associated CD4 TCRs were dominant at 160-218 and 743-854.

The method was immunoSEQ multiplex PCR; TCRdb's version includes in-frame clones alone and lacks a portion of them. Seen here are 130,000 to 150,000 clones, about nine tenths observed once, and the top ten hold 1.5% to 2%. The TCR originated in an adult who received the AZD1222 COVID-19 vaccine. Source: peripheral blood, taken 28 days after the second AZD1222 dose. The rearrangement links TRBV7-6 to TRBJ1-6, with D possibly being TRBD1 (5 bases). The CDR3 sequence: CASSPGRTYNSPLHF. As DNA, the CDR3 is TGTGCCAGCAGCCCAGGGAGGACCTATAATTCACCCCTCCACTTT.